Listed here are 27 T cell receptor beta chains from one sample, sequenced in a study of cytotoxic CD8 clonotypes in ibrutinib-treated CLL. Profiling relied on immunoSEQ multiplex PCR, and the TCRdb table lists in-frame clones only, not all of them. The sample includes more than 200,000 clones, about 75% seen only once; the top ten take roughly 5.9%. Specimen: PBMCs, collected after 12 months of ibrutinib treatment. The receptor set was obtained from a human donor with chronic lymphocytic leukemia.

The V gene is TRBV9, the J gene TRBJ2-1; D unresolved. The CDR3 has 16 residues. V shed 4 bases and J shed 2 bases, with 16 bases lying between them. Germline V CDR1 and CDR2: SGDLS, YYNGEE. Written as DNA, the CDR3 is TGTGCCAGCAGCCCTACCCCCGGGCGCGCCTACAATGAGCAGTTCTTC. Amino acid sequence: CASSPTPGRAYNEQFF.

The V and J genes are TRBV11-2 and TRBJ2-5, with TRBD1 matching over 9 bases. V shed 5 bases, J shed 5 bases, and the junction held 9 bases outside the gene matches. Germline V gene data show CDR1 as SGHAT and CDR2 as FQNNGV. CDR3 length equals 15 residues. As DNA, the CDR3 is TGTGCCAGCAGCCCGGTGGGACAGGGCGGGGAGACCCAGTACTTC. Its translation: CASSPVGQGGETQYF. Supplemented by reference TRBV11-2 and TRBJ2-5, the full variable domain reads EAGVAQSPRYKIIEKRQSVAFWCNPISGHATLYWYQQILGQGPKLLIQFQNNGVVDDSQLPKDRFSAERLKGVDSTLKIQPAKLEDSAVYLCASSPVGQGGETQYFGPGTRLLVL.

CDR3 amino acids: CASSFRVPGYTF. The CDR3 coding sequence is TGTGCCAGCAGTTTCCGGGTTCCTGGCTACACCTTC. This chain uses TRBV28 with TRBJ1-2, with no clear D. The V end was cut by 3 bases, the J end by 7 bases, with 9 bases between. The germline V gene encodes CDR1 MDHEN and CDR2 SYDVKM. The CDR3 length is 12 residues.

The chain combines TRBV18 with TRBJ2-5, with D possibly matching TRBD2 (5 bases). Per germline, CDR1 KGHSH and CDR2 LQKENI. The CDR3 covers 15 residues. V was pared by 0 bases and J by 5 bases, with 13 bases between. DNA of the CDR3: TGTGCCAGCTCACCACCGCCCGGGGTCAGGGAGACCCAGTACTTC. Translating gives CASSPPPGVRETQYF.

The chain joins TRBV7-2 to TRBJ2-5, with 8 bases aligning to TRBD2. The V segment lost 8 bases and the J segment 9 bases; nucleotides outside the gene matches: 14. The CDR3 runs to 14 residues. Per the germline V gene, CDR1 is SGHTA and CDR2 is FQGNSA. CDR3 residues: CASGKGTRGAAQYF. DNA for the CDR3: TGTGCCAGCGGAAAAGGGACTAGAGGGGCGGCCCAGTACTTC.

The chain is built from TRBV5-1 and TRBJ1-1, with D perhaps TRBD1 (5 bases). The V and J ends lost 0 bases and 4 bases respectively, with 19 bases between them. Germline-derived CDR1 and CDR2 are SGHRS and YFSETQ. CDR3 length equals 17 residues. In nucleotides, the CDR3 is TGCGCCAGCAGCTTGGCGGGGGGAGCTGGAGGTGTCACTGAAGCTTTCTTT. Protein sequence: CASSLAGGAGGVTEAFF.

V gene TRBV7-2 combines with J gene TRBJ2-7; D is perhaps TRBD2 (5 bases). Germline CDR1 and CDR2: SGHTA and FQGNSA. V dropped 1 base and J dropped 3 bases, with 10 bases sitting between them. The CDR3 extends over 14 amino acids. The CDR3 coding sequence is TGTGCCAGCAGCTTAGAAGCGGCGAACTACGAGCAGTACTTC. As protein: CASSLEAANYEQYF.

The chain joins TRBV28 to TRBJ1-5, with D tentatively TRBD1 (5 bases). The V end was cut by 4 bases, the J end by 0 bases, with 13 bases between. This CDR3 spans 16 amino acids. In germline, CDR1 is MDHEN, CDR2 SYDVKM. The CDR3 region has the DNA TGTGCCAGCAGTTCCTCCCCCGGGGGTAGCAATCAGCCCCAGCATTTT. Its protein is CASSSSPGGSNQPQHF. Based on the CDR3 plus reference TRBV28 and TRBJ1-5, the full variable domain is DVKVTQSSRYLVKRTGEKVFLECVQDMDHENMFWYRQDPGLGLRLIYFSYDVKMKEKGDIPEGYSVSREKKERFSLILESASTNQTSMYLCASSSSPGGSNQPQHFGDGTRLSIL.

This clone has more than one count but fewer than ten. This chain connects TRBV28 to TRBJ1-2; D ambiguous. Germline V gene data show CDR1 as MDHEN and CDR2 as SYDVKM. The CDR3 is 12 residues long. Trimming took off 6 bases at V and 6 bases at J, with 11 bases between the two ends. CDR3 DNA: TGTGCCAGCAGAGATCCTGGGGATGGCTACACCTTC. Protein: CASRDPGDGYTF.

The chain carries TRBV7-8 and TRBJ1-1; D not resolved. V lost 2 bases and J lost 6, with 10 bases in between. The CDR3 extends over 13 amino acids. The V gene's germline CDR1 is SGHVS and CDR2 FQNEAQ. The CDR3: CASSLLQYAEAFF. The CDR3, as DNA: TGTGCCAGCAGCTTATTACAGTACGCTGAAGCTTTCTTT.

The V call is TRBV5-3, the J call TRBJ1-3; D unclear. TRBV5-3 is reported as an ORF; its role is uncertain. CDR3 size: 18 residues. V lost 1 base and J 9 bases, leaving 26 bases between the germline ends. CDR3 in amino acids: CARSLYAGPPPNERTIYF. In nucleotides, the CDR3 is TGTGCCAGAAGCTTGTATGCCGGGCCTCCCCCGAATGAGCGCACCATATATTTT.

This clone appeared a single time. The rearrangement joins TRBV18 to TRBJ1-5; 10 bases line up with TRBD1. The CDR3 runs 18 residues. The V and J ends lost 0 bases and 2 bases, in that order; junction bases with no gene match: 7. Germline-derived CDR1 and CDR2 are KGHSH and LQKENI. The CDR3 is CASSPPRQGAWGNQPQHF. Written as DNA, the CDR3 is TGTGCCAGCTCACCACCGAGACAGGGGGCCTGGGGCAATCAGCCCCAGCATTTT.

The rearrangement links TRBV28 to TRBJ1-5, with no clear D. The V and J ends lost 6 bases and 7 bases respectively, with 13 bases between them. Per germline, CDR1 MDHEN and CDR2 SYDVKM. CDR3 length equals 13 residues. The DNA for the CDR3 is TGTGCCAGCAGGGACCTTATGGAACAGCCCCAGCATTTT. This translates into CASRDLMEQPQHF.

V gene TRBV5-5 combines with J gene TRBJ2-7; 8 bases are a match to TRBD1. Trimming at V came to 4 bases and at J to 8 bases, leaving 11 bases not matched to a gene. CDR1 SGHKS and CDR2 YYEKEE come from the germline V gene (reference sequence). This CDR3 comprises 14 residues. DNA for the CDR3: TGTGCCAGCAGCCCCGTGGGACAGGCTATCCAGCAGTACTTC. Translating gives CASSPVGQAIQQYF.

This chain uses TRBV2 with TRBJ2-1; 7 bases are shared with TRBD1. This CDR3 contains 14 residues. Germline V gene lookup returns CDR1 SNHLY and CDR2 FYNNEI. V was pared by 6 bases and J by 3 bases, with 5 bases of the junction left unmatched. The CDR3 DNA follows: TGTGCCAGCAGGGACAGGAGCTTCTACAATGAGCAGTTCTTC. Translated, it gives CASRDRSFYNEQFF.

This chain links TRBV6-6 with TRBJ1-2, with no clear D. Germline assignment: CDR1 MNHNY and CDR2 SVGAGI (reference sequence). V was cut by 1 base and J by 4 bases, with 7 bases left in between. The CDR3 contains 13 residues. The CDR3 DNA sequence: TGTGCCAGCAGTTACTTAGAGGGCTATGGCTACACCTTC. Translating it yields CASSYLEGYGYTF.

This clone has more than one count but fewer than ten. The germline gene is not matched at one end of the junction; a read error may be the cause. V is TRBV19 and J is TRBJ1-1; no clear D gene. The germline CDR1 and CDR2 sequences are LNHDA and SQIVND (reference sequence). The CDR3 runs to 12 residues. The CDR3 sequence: CASNIGNTEAFF. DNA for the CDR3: TGTGCCAGTAATATAGGAAACACTGAAGCTTTCTTT.

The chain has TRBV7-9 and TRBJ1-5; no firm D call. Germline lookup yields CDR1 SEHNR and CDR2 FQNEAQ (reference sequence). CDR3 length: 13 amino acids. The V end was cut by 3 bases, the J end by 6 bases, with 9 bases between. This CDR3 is CASSLYVSQPQHF. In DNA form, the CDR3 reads TGTGCCAGCAGCTTGTATGTCAGTCAGCCCCAGCATTTT.

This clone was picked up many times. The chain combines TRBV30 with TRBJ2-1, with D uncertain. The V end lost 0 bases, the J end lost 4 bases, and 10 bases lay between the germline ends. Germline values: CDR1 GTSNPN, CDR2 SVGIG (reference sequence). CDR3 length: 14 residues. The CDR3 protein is CAWSVGSGYNEQFF. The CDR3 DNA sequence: TGTGCCTGGAGTGTAGGTTCCGGATACAATGAGCAGTTCTTC.

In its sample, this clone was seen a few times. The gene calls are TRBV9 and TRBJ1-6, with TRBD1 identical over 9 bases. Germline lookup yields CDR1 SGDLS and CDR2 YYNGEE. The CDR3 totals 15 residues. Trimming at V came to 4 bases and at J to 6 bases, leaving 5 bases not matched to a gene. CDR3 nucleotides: TGTGCCAGCAGCACGGGACAGGGAGGTAATTCACCCCTCCACTTT. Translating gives CASSTGQGGNSPLHF.

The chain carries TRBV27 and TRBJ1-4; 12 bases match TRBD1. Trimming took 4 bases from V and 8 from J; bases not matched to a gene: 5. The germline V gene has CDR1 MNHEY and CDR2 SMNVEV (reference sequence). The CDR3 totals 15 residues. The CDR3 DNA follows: TGTGCCAGCAGTTCATGGGACAGGGGGCCCGAAAAACTGTTTTTT. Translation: CASSSWDRGPEKLFF.

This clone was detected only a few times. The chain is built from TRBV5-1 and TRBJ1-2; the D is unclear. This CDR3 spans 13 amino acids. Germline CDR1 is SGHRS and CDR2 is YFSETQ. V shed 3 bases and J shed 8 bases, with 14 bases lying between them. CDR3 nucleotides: TGCGCCAGCAGCTCTGGCGAGGGAGGAGGCTACACCTTC. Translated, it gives CASSSGEGGGYTF.

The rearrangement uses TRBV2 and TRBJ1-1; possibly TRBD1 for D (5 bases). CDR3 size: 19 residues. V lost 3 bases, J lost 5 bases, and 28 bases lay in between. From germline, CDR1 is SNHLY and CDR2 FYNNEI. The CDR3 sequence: CASSDPRQGGTNTKTEAFF. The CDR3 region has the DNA TGTGCCAGCAGTGACCCCCGGCAGGGAGGTACCAACACCAAGACTGAAGCTTTCTTT. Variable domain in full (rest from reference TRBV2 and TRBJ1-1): EPEVTQTPSHQVTQMGQEVILRCVPISNHLYFYWYRQILGQKVEFLVSFYNNEISEKSEIFDDQFSVERPDGSNFTLKIRSTKLEDSAMYFCASSDPRQGGTNTKTEAFFGQGTRLTVV.

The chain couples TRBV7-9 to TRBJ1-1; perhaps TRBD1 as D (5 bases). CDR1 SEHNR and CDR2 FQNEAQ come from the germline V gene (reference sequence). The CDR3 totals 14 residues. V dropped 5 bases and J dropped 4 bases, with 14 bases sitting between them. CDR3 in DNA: TGTGCCAGCAGCACCCCAGGGTTAGGCACTGAAGCTTTCTTT. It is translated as CASSTPGLGTEAFF.

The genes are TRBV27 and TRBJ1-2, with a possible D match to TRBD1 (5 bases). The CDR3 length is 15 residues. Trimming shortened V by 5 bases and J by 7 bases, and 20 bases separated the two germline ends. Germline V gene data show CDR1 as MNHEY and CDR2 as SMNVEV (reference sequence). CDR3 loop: CASSPTRRGEGGYTF. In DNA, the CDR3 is TGTGCCAGCAGTCCGACGCGACGGGGGGAGGGTGGCTACACCTTC.

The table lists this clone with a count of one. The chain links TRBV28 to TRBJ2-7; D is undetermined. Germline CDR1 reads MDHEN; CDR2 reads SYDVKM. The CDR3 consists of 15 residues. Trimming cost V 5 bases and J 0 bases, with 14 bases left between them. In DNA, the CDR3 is TGTGCCAGCAGTACGAGGACGAAGAGCTCCTACGAGCAGTACTTC. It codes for CASSTRTKSSYEQYF.

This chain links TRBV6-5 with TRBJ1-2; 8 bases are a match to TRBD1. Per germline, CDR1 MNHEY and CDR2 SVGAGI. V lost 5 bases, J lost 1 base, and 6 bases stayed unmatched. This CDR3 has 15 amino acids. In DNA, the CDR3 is TGTGCCAGCAGTACAAGGACAGGGAGTAACTATGGCTACACCTTC. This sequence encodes CASSTRTGSNYGYTF.